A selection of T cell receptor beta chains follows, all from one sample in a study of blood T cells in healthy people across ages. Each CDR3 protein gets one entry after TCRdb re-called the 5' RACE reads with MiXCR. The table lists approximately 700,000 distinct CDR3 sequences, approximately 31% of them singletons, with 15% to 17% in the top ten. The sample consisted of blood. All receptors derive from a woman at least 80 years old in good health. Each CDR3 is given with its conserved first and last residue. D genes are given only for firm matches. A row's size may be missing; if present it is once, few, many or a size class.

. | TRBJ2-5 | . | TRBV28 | TGTGCCAGCAGTTCCATTCTAGAGACCCAGTACTTC | CASSSILETQYF
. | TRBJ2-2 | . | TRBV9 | TGTGCCAGCAGCTTAGGGGGGACCCACACCGGGGAGCTGTTTTTT | CASSLGGTHTGELFF
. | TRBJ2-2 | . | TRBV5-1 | TGCGCCAGCAGCTTGGGACAGTCCGCGAACACCGGGGAGCTGTTTTTT | CASSLGQSANTGELFF
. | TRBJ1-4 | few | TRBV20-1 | TGCAGTGCTTCCGCCTTTCACAGTGCGGGCAGCGAAAAACTGTTTTTT | CSASAFHSAGSEKLFF
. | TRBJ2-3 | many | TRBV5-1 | TGCGCCAGCAGTCTGGACAGAGCCGGAGATACGCAGTATTTT | CASSLDRAGDTQYF
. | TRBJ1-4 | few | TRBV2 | TGTGCCAGCAGTGAGGGGACACGTGCGGGTAATGAAAAACTGTTTTTT | CASSEGTRAGNEKLFF
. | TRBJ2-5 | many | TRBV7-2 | TGTGCCAGCAGCTTAGCGCTGGCCCGAGGCCAAGAGACCCAGTACTTC | CASSLALARGQETQYF
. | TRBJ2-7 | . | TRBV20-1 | TGCAGTGCTCAAGTCACAGGGATCGAGCAGTACTTC | CSAQVTGIEQYF
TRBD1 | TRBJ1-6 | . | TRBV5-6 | TGTGCCAGCAGCACCCCGACAGGGACCTTTAATTCACCCCCCCACTTT | CASSTPTGTFNSPPHF
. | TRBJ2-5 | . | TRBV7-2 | TGTGCCAGCAGCTCTCTCTTAAGGGGAGCTGAGCCGTACTTC | CASSSLLRGAEPYF
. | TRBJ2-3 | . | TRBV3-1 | TGCGCCAGCAGCCGTTCCTCTAGCTCAGATACGCAGTATTTT | CASSRSSSSDTQYF
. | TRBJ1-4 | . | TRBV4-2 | TGTGCCAGCAGCCAAGATGGAAGTGGGGGGGATCTTGAAAAACTGTTTTTT | CASSQDGSGGDLEKLFF
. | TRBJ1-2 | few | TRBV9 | TGTGCCAGCAGCGTAGATATGTCACTGAACTATGGCTACACCTTC | CASSVDMSLNYGYTF
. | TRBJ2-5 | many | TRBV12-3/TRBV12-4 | TGTGCCAGCAGTTTTCGACAGACGGGGGTAAGAAACCAAGAGACCCAGTACTTC | CASSFRQTGVRNQETQYF
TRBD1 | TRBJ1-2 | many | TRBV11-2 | TGTGCCAGCAGCTGGGGGTTGGTGGACAGGGGGTCTGGCTACACCTTC | CASSWGLVDRGSGYTF
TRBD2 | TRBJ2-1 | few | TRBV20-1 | TGCAGTGCTAGAGCCCCTAGCGGGGGGGCGGTGTTGGATGAGCAGTTCTTC | CSARAPSGGAVLDEQFF
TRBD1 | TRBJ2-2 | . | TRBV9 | TGTGCCAGCAGCGTATTGGCAGGGGGATTCACCGGGGAGCTGTTTTTT | CASSVLAGGFTGELFF
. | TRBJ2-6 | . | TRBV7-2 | TGTGCCAGCAGCTCAAGAGGGGGCTCTGGGGCCAACGTCCTGACTTTC | CASSSRGGSGANVLTF
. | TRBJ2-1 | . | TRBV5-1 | TGCGCCAGCAGCCCGGGGGGCACTAGCGAGGCCTTTCGGGAGCAGGTCTTC | CASSPGGTSEAFREQVF
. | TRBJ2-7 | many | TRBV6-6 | TGTGCCAGCAGACCAGACACAGGAGGCTCTTCCGACGAGCAGTACTTC | CASRPDTGGSSDEQYF
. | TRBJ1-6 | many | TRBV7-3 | TGTGCCAGCAGCTTAGGTTATAATTCACCCCTCCACTTT | CASSLGYNSPLHF
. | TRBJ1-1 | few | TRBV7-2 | TGTGCCAGCAGCTTAGCGGGAGGGGTAAGCACTGAAGCTTTCTTT | CASSLAGGVSTEAFF
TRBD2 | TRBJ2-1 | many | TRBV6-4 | TGTGCCAGCAAACCTTATGCGGGGGGGCCCAATGAGCAGTTCTTC | CASKPYAGGPNEQFF
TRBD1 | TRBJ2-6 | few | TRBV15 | TGTGCCAACGACAGGGGTGGGGCCAACGTCCTGACTTTC | CANDRGGANVLTF
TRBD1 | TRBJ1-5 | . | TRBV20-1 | TGCAGTGCGCGACCGGGACAGGGAAACTATCAGCCCCAGCATTTT | CSARPGQGNYQPQHF
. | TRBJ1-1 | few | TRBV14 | TGTGCCAGCAGCCAGGGCCATTCCGACAGGAGATTAATCATGAACACTGAAGCTTTCTTT | CASSQGHSDRRLIMNTEAFF
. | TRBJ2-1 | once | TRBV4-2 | TGTGTCAGCAGCCGGGGACGGGGAAAGTCGGGTGAGCAGTTCTTC | CVSSRGRGKSGEQFF
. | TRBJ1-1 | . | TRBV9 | TGTGCCAGCAGCGTTCAGGGAGCGGGGACGAACACTGAAGCTTTCTTT | CASSVQGAGTNTEAFF
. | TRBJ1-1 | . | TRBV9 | TGTGCCAGCAGCGTTCAGGGTCGGACTGAAGCTTTCTTT | CASSVQGRTEAFF
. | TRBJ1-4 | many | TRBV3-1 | TGTGCCAGCAGCGGAACCCGAGGGTCGAAGGAAAAACTGTTTTTT | CASSGTRGSKEKLFF
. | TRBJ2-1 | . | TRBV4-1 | TGCGCCAGCAGCCCCAAAGGGCAGCGAGGCTCCTACAATGAGCAGTTCTTC | CASSPKGQRGSYNEQFF
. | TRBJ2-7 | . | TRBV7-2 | TGTGCCAGCAGCTATGGGTCCTACGAGCAGTACTTC | CASSYGSYEQYF
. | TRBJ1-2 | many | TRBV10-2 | TGCGCCAGCAAGGGGAGTAACTATGGCTACACCTTC | CASKGSNYGYTF
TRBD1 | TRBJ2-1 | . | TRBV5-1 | TGCGCCAGCAGCTTGGCCTGGACAGGGGTTTCTAATGAGCAGTTCTTC | CASSLAWTGVSNEQFF
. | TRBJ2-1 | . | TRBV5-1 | TGCGCCAGCAGCTTGGAGGGTCGCAGCTCCTACAATGAGCAGTTCTTC | CASSLEGRSSYNEQFF
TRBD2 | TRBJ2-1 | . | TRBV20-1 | TGCAGTGCTAGACCCAAAGCGGGGCGTTACAATGAGCAGTTCTTC | CSARPKAGRYNEQFF
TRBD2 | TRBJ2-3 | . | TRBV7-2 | TGTGCCAGCAGCCCACCGGGACTAGCGGGAGGCACAGATACGCAGTATTTT | CASSPPGLAGGTDTQYF
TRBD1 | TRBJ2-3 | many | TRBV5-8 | TGTGCCAGCAGCCTCCGGGACAGGGTAGCGCAGTATTTT | CASSLRDRVAQYF
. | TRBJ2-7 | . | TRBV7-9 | TGTGCCAGCACGGCGTTGAGCTCCTACGAGCAGTACTTC | CASTALSSYEQYF
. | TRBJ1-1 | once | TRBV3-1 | TGTGCCAGCCTGGGACTGGGGATCACTGAAGCTTTCTTT | CASLGLGITEAFF
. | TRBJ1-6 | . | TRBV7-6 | TGTGCCAGCAGCCCGGAGGAGGCCCTCCACTTT | CASSPEEALHF
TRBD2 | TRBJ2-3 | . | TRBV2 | TGTGCCACCCGACTAGCGGGATTCACAGATACGCAGTATTTT | CATRLAGFTDTQYF
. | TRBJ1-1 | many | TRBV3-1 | TGTGCCAGCAGCCAAGCCCTTAGGAGAGGCAGGGTGTTTGACACTGAAGCTTTCTTT | CASSQALRRGRVFDTEAFF
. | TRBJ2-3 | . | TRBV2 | TGTGCCAGCAGGCAAGATACGCAGTATTTT | CASRQDTQYF
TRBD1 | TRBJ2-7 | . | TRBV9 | TGTGCCAGCAGCGTAGGCCGAGACAGGGGGGGTGGCGAGCAGTACTTC | CASSVGRDRGGGEQYF
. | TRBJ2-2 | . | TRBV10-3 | TGTGCCATCAGTGACTGGGGGGAGCGGTTTTTT | CAISDWGERFF
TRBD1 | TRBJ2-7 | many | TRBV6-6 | TGTGCCAGCAGTTACTCTCGGGACAGGGGGTCCGAGCAGTACTTC | CASSYSRDRGSEQYF
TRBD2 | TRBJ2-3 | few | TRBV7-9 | TGTGCCAGCAGCTTAGCTCGGACTAGCAGCACAGATACGCAGTATTTT | CASSLARTSSTDTQYF
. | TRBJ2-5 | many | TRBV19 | TGTGCCAGTAATAAACACCTACAAGAGACCCAGTACTTC | CASNKHLQETQYF
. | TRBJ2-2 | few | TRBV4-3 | TGCGCCAGCAGCCAGGAACTAGTTAGCGGGGAGCTGTTTTTT | CASSQELVSGELFF
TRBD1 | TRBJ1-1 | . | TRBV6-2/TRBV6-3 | TGTGCCAGGGGAGACCCAGGGGGTGAAGCTTTCTTT | CARGDPGGEAFF
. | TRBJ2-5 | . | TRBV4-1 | TGCGCCAGCAGCCAAGTTCTTACCGGGACTCTTGAGACCCAGTACTTC | CASSQVLTGTLETQYF
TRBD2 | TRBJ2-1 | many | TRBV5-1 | TGCGCCAGCAGCTTGCCAAGCGGGGGGTACAATGAGCAGTTCTTC | CASSLPSGGYNEQFF
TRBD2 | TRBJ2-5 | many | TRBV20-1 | TGCAGTGCTAGGGCCCATATAGCGGGGGGGTTAATCGAAGAGACCCAGTACTTC | CSARAHIAGGLIEETQYF
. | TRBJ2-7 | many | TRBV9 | TGTGCCAGCAGCGTTGCCCCAAGGGTGGGCGAGCAGTACTTC | CASSVAPRVGEQYF
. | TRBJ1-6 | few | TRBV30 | TGTGCCTGGAAGAGGGCCGGAGATTCACCCCTCCACTTT | CAWKRAGDSPLHF